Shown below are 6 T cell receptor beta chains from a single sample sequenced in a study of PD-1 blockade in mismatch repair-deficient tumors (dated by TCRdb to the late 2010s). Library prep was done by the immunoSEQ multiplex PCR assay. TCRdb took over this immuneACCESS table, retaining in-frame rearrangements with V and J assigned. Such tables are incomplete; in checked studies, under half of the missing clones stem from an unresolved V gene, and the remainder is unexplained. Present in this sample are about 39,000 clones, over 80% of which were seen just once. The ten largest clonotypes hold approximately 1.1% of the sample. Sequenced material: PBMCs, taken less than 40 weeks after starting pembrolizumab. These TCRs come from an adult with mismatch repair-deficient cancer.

The CDR3 DNA is TGTGCCAGCAGCCAAAGGGACACTCGCGTGAATGAGCAGTTCTTC. It specifies CASSQRDTRVNEQFF. This rearrangement joins TRBV11-3 to TRBJ2-1; D may be TRBD1 (6 bases). The CDR3 length is 15 residues. Per germline, CDR1 SGHNT and CDR2 YENEEA. V was cut by 5 bases and J by 7 bases, with 18 bases left in between.

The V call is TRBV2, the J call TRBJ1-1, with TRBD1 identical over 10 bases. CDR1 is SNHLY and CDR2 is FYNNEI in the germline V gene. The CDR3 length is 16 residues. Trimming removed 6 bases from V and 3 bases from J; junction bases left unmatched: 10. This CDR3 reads CASRGTGEGKDTEAFF. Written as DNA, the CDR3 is TGTGCCAGCAGGGGGACAGGGGAGGGGAAAGACACTGAAGCTTTCTTT.

In DNA, the CDR3 is TGTGCCAGCTCACCGCTCCGGTCCGATGGCTACACCTTC. This encodes CASSPLRSDGYTF. The chain is built from TRBV18 and TRBJ1-2; D unresolved. The V gene's germline CDR1 is KGHSH and CDR2 LQKENI. The CDR3 loop spans 13 amino acids. The V end lost 3 bases, the J end lost 6 bases, and 11 bases lay between the germline ends.

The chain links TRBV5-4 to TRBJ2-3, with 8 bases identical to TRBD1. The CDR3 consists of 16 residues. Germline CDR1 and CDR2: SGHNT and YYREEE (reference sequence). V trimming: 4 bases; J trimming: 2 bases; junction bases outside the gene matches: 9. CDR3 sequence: CASSENRGSPTDTQYF. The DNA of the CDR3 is TGTGCCAGCAGCGAGAACAGGGGGTCCCCCACAGATACGCAGTATTTT.

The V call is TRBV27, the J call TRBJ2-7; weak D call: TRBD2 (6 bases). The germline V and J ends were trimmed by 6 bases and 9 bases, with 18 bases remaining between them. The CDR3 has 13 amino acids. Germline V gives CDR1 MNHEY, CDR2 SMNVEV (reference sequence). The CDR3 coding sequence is TGTGCCAGCAGGCGGGGATCAGGGACCGGGCAGTACTTC. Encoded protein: CASRRGSGTGQYF.

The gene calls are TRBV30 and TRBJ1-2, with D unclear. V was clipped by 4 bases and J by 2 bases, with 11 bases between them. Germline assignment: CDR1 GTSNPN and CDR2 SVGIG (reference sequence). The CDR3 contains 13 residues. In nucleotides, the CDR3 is TGTGCCTGGAAAATACCGGGAAACTATGGCTACACCTTC. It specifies CAWKIPGNYGYTF. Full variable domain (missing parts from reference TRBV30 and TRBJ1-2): SQTIHQWPATLVQPVGSPLSLECTVEGTSNPNLYWYRQAAGRGLQLLFYSVGIGQISSEVPQNLSASRPQDRQFILSSKKLLLSDSGFYLCAWKIPGNYGYTFGSGTRLTVV.